The next 3 T cell receptor beta chains were all read from a single sample in a study of beta chain features in type 1 diabetes. Study findings and constraints: Significant though moderate, a shortening of TCRB CDR3s appeared in all four CD4+ subsets of Type 1 diabetes patients.

These receptors lack a known antigen. The whole isolated RNA underwent reverse transcription, so sequencing captured expressed TCRB transcripts. Libraries were prepared by immunoSEQ multiplex PCR; TCRdb keeps only in-frame clonotypes and omits some of them. Of 40,000 to 50,000 clones listed, 66% are singletons. Sequenced sample: Tregs from blood. Receptor source: a man between 25 and 39 years old with type 1 diabetes. Some clones in this sample may be carry-over from other donors' samples.

The sample holds a few counts of this clone. The chain recombines TRBV5-1 with TRBJ2-1, with 8 bases lining up with TRBD2. The CDR3 totals 16 residues. Germline V CDR1 and CDR2: SGHRS, YFSETQ. With V trimmed by 0 bases and J by 3 bases, 5 bases remained unmatched. CDR3 sequence reads: CASSLDPSGLYNEQFF. The CDR3 DNA sequence: TGCGCCAGCAGCTTGGACCCTAGCGGGCTCTACAATGAGCAGTTCTTC.

V gene TRBV6-5 combines with J gene TRBJ1-4; TRBD1 matches 7 bases. J gave up 0 bases and V 8 bases, and 3 bases lay outside the gene matches. The CDR3 is 14 amino acids. Germline assignment: CDR1 MNHEY and CDR2 SVGAGI. In DNA form, the CDR3 reads TGTGCCAGCCGACAGGGTTCAACTAATGAAAAACTGTTTTTT. Residues: CASRQGSTNEKLFF.

On this clone itself: A junction boundary mismatches the germline segment, possibly from a read error. The chain couples TRBV7-7 to TRBJ2-5; no clear D gene. This CDR3 region has 12 residues. The germline V gene encodes CDR1 SSHAT and CDR2 FNYEAQ (reference sequence). The CDR3 is CASSSDRGTQYF. CDR3 nucleotide sequence: TGTGCTAGCAGCTCCGACCGAGGGACCCAGTACTTC.